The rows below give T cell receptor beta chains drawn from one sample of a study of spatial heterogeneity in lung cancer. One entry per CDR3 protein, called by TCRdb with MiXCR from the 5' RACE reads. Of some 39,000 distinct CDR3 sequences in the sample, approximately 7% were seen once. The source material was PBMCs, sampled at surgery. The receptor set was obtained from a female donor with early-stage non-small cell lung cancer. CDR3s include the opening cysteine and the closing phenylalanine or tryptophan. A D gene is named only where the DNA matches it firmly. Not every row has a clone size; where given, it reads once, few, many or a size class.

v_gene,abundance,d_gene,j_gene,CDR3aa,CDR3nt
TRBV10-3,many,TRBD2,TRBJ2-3,CAISDPGLGLGDTQYF,TGTGCCATCAGTGATCCGGGACTAGGGTTAGGAGATACGCAGTATTTT
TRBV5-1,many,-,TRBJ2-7,CASSLSPGGPDEQYF,TGCGCCAGCAGCTTGAGTCCCGGGGGCCCCGACGAGCAGTACTTC
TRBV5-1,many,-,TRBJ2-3,CASSLDSTDTQYF,TGCGCCAGCAGCTTGGACAGCACAGATACGCAGTATTTT
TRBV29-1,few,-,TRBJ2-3,CSAWDGTDTQYF,TGCAGCGCCTGGGACGGCACAGATACGCAGTATTTT
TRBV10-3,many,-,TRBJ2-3,CAIAGRQYF,TGTGCCATCGCGGGGCGCCAGTATTTT
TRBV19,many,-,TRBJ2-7,CASSIGQNYEQYF,TGTGCCAGTAGTATCGGACAGAACTACGAGCAGTACTTC
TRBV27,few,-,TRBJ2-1,CASSLGGTRGREQFF,TGTGCCAGCAGTTTGGGAGGGACCCGGGGGCGTGAGCAGTTCTTC
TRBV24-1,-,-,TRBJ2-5,CATSDPAGTIETQYF,TGTGCCACCAGTGATCCTGCCGGGACCATAGAGACCCAGTACTTC
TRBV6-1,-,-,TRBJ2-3,CASTTGYTDTQYF,TGTGCCAGCACCACGGGGTACACAGATACGCAGTATTTT
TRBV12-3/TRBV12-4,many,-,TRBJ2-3,CASSLKGTQYF,TGTGCCAGCAGTTTAAAAGGAACGCAGTATTTT
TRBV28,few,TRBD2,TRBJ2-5,CASSFLAGSQETQYF,TGTGCCAGCAGTTTTCTAGCGGGGAGCCAAGAGACCCAGTACTTC
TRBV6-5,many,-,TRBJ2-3,CASSSPRSTDTQYF,TGTGCCAGCAGTTCGCCTAGAAGTACAGATACGCAGTATTTT
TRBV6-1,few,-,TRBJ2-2,CASGPGGPTGELFF,TGTGCCAGCGGACCCGGGGGACCAACCGGGGAGCTGTTTTTT
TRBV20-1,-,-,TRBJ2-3,CSAAPESPSTDTQYF,TGCAGTGCTGCTCCGGAGAGCCCTAGCACAGATACGCAGTATTTT
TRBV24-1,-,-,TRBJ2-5,CATSALNAQETQYF,TGTGCCACCAGTGCGCTGAATGCTCAAGAGACCCAGTACTTC
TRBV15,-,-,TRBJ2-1,CATSRPSRGQSMQFF,TGTGCCACCAGCAGACCATCTCGGGGCCAGAGTATGCAGTTCTTC
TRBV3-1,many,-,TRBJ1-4,CASGVQLRDGNEKLFF,TGTGCCAGCGGGGTACAACTCCGGGACGGGAATGAAAAACTGTTTTTT
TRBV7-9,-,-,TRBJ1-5,CASSRSGQLSNQPQHF,TGTGCCAGCAGCCGATCAGGACAGCTTAGCAATCAGCCCCAGCATTTT
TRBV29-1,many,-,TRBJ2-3,CSVETPPSTDTQYF,TGCAGCGTTGAAACGCCACCTAGCACAGATACGCAGTATTTT
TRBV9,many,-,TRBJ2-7,CASSTFGYEQYF,TGTGCCAGCAGCACGTTTGGGTACGAGCAGTACTTC
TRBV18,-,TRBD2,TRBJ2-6,CASSPPAGGPAGANVLTF,TGTGCCAGCTCACCCCCAGCGGGGGGGCCAGCTGGGGCCAACGTCCTGACTTTC
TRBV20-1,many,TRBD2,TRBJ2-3,CSARDRLAGGLRDTQYF,TGCAGTGCTAGAGATCGACTAGCGGGGGGGCTGAGGGATACGCAGTATTTT